This TCR beta chain appears in the sequencing data of a study of blood T cells in healthy people across ages. Study-wide findings and caveats: Changes in expanded clonotypes were possibly confounded, as the CMV status of donors was unknown. The recorded TCR beta diversity per million T cells decreased in a roughly linear manner with age. More naive CD4+ cells and higher diversity were found in long-lived than in aged donors.

Together with a sample-barcoded 5' primer, a J-beta primer mix was included in a second PCR lasting about 7 to 12 cycles. TCRdb used MiXCR to reprocess the 5' RACE reads, holding one entry per CDR3 protein. Altogether more than 500,000 distinct CDR3 sequences are present, approximately 27% being singletons, with the ten largest covering around a sixth. The CDR3 length is 14 residues. V lost 2 bases, J lost 5 bases, and 15 bases lay in between. CDR1 and CDR2 from the germline V gene are DFQATT and SNEGSKA (reference sequence). This clonotype was observed a few times. Its target is unknown. The V and J genes are TRBV20-1 and TRBJ1-2; D call uncertain. Sequenced: blood. This clonotype was sampled from a woman in her 70s in good health. CDR3 amino acids: CSARRMGINYGYTF. The CDR3 DNA reads TGCAGTGCTAGAAGGATGGGGATCAATTATGGCTACACCTTC.